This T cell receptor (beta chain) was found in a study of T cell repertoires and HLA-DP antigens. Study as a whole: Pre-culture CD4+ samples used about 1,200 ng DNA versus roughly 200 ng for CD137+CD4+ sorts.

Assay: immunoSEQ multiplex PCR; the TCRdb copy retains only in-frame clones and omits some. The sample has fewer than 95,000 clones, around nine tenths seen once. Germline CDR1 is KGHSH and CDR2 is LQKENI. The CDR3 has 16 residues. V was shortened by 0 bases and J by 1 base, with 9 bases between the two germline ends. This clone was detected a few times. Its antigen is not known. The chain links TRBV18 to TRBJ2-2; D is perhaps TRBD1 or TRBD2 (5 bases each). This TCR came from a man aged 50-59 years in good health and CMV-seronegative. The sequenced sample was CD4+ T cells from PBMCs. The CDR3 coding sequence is TGTGCCAGCTCACCACCCGGGACCTTGAACACCGGGGAGCTGTTTTTT. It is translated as CASSPPGTLNTGELFF.